This T cell receptor beta chain was sequenced for a study of blood T cell repertoires in COVID-19. On the study more broadly: Donors in the United States, Italy and Spain gave samples during acute or convalescent COVID-19.

Germline CDR1 is LGHNA and CDR2 is YSLEER. V lost 0 bases and J 11 bases, leaving 17 bases between the germline ends. This CDR3 has 15 residues. Original handling: Amplifying reference gene primers gave estimates of nucleated cell counts. The method was immunoSEQ multiplex PCR; TCRdb's version includes in-frame clones alone and lacks a portion of them. That table gives V, J and clone size, and the DNA gave D and trimming. Found here are around 220,000 clones, approximately 80% of them singletons; the top ten hold roughly 10%. The sample was peripheral blood. The chain is built from TRBV4-3 and TRBJ1-5; the D is unclear. The clonotype originates from an elderly woman with acute or convalescent COVID-19. CDR3 sequence reads: CASSQDLTGIVAQHF. The CDR3 DNA reads as TGCGCCAGCAGCCAAGATCTGACGGGAATTGTAGCCCAGCATTTT.